The next 28 T cell receptor beta chains were all read from a single sample in a study of shared clonotypes between healthy human individuals. Method: immunoSEQ multiplex PCR; TCRdb's copy keeps in-frame clones and lacks some. This table holds about 2.4 million clones, under 95% found once. Sequencing used naive CD4+ T cells from PBMCs. The subset is: CD45RA+ positively selected. The receptors here all came from a man aged 18 to 30 in good health. Some clones in this sample may be carry-over from other donors' samples.

About this clone itself: The same CDR3 is also encoded by other DNA sequences in this sample. The chain has TRBV7-6 and TRBJ1-1, with TRBD1 as a possible D gene (5 bases). This CDR3 contains 13 residues. Trimming took off 1 base at V and 5 bases at J, with 8 bases between the two ends. Germline CDR1 SGHVS, CDR2 FNYEAQ. CDR3 in DNA: TGTGCCAGCAGCTTAGGAGGGGAGACTGAAGCTTTCTTT. It codes for CASSLGGETEAFF.

This clone turned up a few times. J is TRBJ2-3 and V is TRBV18; 12 positions agree with TRBD1. The CDR3 runs to 18 residues. The germline gives CDR1 KGHSH, CDR2 LQKENI. V was clipped by 4 bases and J by 3 bases; unmatched bases: 11. This chain's CDR3 is CASSHSGTGGYKTDTQYF. In nucleotides, the CDR3 is TGTGCCAGCTCACACTCCGGGACAGGGGGCTATAAGACAGATACGCAGTATTTT.

The DNA for the CDR3 is TGTGCCAGCAGTGTTTCGGACAGGGCGGGCTACGAGCAGTACTTC. Amino acids: CASSVSDRAGYEQYF. This chain links TRBV6-1 with TRBJ2-7, with 8 bases matching TRBD1. CDR3 length: 15 residues. Trimming took 4 bases from V and 3 from J; bases not matched to a gene: 8. Germline V gene lookup returns CDR1 MNHNS and CDR2 SASEGT.

CDR3 DNA sequence: TGTGCCAGCAGCTTTCGGGCCCCGAGGGTCGGTACTGAAGCTTTCTTT. Translating it yields CASSFRAPRVGTEAFF. The V call is TRBV7-9, the J call TRBJ1-1; D uncertain. V lost 3 bases and J lost 5, with 19 bases in between. Germline CDR1 SEHNR, CDR2 FQNEAQ (reference sequence). The CDR3 runs to 16 residues.

The V call is TRBV28, the J call TRBJ1-2, with 8 bases matching TRBD1. The CDR3 totals 17 residues. V lost 2 bases and J lost 0; bases outside the gene matches: 8. Germline-derived CDR1 and CDR2 are MDHEN and SYDVKM. The CDR3, as DNA: TGTGCCAGCAGTTTACGCAGGGGGCGGCCTCCTAACTATGGCTACACCTTC. This sequence encodes CASSLRRGRPPNYGYTF.

The rearrangement links TRBV6-5 to TRBJ1-1; 7 bases are a match to TRBD1. This CDR3 spans 15 amino acids. V lost 6 bases, J lost 1 base, and 8 bases stayed unmatched. CDR1 is MNHEY, CDR2 SVGAGI, per germline. The CDR3 loop is CASRRRTGGNTEAFF. The CDR3 DNA is TGTGCCAGCAGACGACGGACAGGCGGGAACACTGAAGCTTTCTTT.

The CDR3 DNA sequence: TGCGCCAGCAGCCATTGGGGGCTACAGAGCACAGATACGCAGTATTTT. Translation gives CASSHWGLQSTDTQYF. The chain couples TRBV4-1 to TRBJ2-3; D is possibly TRBD1 (6 bases). Trimming cost V 3 bases and J 0 bases, with 13 bases left between them. Germline V CDR1 and CDR2: MGHRA, YSYEKL. This CDR3 has 16 amino acids.

The V gene is TRBV5-1, the J gene TRBJ1-1, with D tentatively TRBD1 (5 bases). Germline V gene lookup returns CDR1 SGHRS and CDR2 YFSETQ. Trimming pared 0 bases from V and 2 bases from J, leaving 11 bases between. This CDR3 is 15 amino acids long. Here the CDR3 DNA reads TGCGCCAGCAGCTTGGAGGGGTTGGCAAACACTGAAGCTTTCTTT. The encoded protein is CASSLEGLANTEAFF. The whole variable domain, remainder taken from reference TRBV5-1 and TRBJ1-1, is KAGVTQTPRYLIKTRGQQVTLSCSPISGHRSVSWYQQTPGQGLQFLFEYFSETQRNKGNFPGRFSGRQFSNSRSEMNVSTLELGDSALYLCASSLEGLANTEAFFGQGTRLTVV.

The chain uses TRBV5-6 and TRBJ2-1, with D possibly TRBD1 on 5 matching bases. The V end lost 4 bases, the J end lost 15 bases, and 20 bases lay between the germline ends. The germline CDR1 and CDR2 sequences are SGHDT and YYEEEE. This CDR3 has 13 residues. CDR3 region: CASSARQGIWGFF. For the CDR3, the DNA is TGTGCCAGCAGCGCCCGCCAGGGAATTTGGGGGTTCTTC.

This sequence joins TRBV4-1 and TRBJ1-5, with 8 nucleotides matching TRBD1. Looked up from germline, CDR1 is MGHRA and CDR2 is YSYEKL. The CDR3 is made up of 16 amino acids. V was clipped by 4 bases and J by 5 bases; unmatched bases: 10. Written as DNA, the CDR3 is TGCGCCAGCAGCCCGCCCGACAGGGGCGCAGATCAGCCCCAGCATTTT. This codes for CASSPPDRGADQPQHF.

V usage is TRBV4-1 and J usage is TRBJ2-1; 8 bases map to TRBD2. From germline, CDR1 is MGHRA and CDR2 YSYEKL. V dropped 3 bases and J dropped 9; count of bases not matched to a gene: 16. This CDR3 region has 17 residues. As DNA, the CDR3 is TGCGCCAGCAGCCACCTCCGGGGGGGGTTGGCCATCAGTGAGCAGTTCTTC. Translating gives CASSHLRGGLAISEQFF.

The chain is built from TRBV10-2 and TRBJ2-4; 7 bases are shared with TRBD2. Germline loops: CDR1 WSHSY, CDR2 SAAADI. V was clipped by 4 bases and J by 7 bases; unmatched bases: 7. The CDR3 contains 14 residues. The CDR3 nucleotides are TGCGCCAGCAGTGTACCTAGCGGTTGGAACATTCAGTACTTC. The encoded protein is CASSVPSGWNIQYF.

The chain uses TRBV5-4 and TRBJ1-1; weak D call: TRBD1 (5 bases). The CDR3 is 16 amino acids. The V gene's germline CDR1 is SGHNT and CDR2 YYREEE (reference sequence). V lost 1 base, J lost 2 bases, and 15 bases lay in between. CDR3 sequence: CASSLNPGRRNTEAFF. The CDR3 DNA follows: TGTGCCAGCAGCTTGAATCCGGGACGGAGAAACACTGAAGCTTTCTTT.

This rearrangement joins TRBV10-1 to TRBJ1-4; 7 nucleotides align to TRBD1. Losses at the gene ends were 4 bases for V and 7 bases for J; bases not matched to a gene: 0. The germline gives CDR1 WNHNN, CDR2 SYGVQD (reference sequence). CDR3 length: 12 amino acids. The DNA of the CDR3 is TGCGCCAGCAGTGCAGGGGGTGAAAAACTGTTTTTT. It codes for CASSAGGEKLFF.

The rearrangement joins TRBV7-2 to TRBJ1-4, with no clear D. The germline V gene has CDR1 SGHTA and CDR2 FQGNSA. The length of the CDR3 is 15 residues. V lost 5 bases to trimming and J lost 0 bases, with 10 bases between them. This chain's CDR3 is CASSLTVATNEKLFF. The CDR3 DNA reads as TGTGCCAGCAGCCTAACGGTAGCAACTAATGAAAAACTGTTTTTT.

The CDR3 region has the DNA TGCGCCAGCAGCCGGGGGGAGGGAGACTACAATGAGCAGTTCTTC. It encodes CASSRGEGDYNEQFF. The chain recombines TRBV4-1 with TRBJ2-1; 7 positions match TRBD2. Germline V CDR1 and CDR2: MGHRA, YSYEKL. The CDR3 consists of 15 residues. V was clipped by 4 bases and J by 3 bases; unmatched bases: 6.

The CDR3 is CASSQDREGEQYF. CDR3 sequence (DNA): TGTGCCAGCAGCCAAGATCGAGAAGGGGAGCAGTACTTC. The chain joins TRBV4-2 to TRBJ2-7; D remains ambiguous. Trimming shortened V by 0 bases and J by 7 bases, and 10 bases separated the two germline ends. The CDR3 consists of 13 residues. Germline values: CDR1 LGHNA, CDR2 YNFKEQ.

The sample holds one count of this clone. The sample carries other DNA sequences with the same CDR3. The rearrangement uses TRBV28 and TRBJ2-7; D not certain. The CDR3 is made up of 12 amino acids. Germline V gives CDR1 MDHEN, CDR2 SYDVKM. V lost 4 bases, J lost 3 bases, and 7 bases lay in between. CDR3 in DNA: TGTGCCAGCAGTTCGAGCAACTACGAGCAGTACTTC. The encoded protein is CASSSSNYEQYF.

V usage is TRBV5-6 and J usage is TRBJ2-4, with a weak D call TRBD1 (6 bases). Germline loops: CDR1 SGHDT, CDR2 YYEEEE. V gave up 2 bases and J gave up 6 bases, with 9 bases separating them. There are 13 residues in the CDR3. In DNA form, the CDR3 reads TGTGCCAGCAGCTTTTACAGGGCAAACATTCAGTACTTC. Protein sequence: CASSFYRANIQYF.

The rearrangement joins TRBV27 to TRBJ2-7; D uncertain. Trimming cost V 3 bases and J 0 bases, with 6 bases left between them. The CDR3 is 13 residues long. The V gene's germline CDR1 is MNHEY and CDR2 SMNVEV (reference sequence). The CDR3 is CASSFSRSYEQYF. The CDR3 DNA follows: TGTGCCAGCAGTTTTTCCCGCTCCTACGAGCAGTACTTC.

The rearrangement joins TRBV7-2 to TRBJ2-2, with D hard to call. V lost 1 base, J lost 8 bases, and 11 bases lay in between. Looked up from germline, CDR1 is SGHTA and CDR2 is FQGNSA. There are 14 residues in the CDR3. CDR3 sequence reads: CASSLEVYSGELFF. CDR3 bases: TGTGCCAGCAGCTTAGAGGTTTACAGTGGGGAGCTGTTTTTT.

This clone appeared a single time. The chain links TRBV5-3 to TRBJ2-2; D call uncertain. TRBV5-3 falls under the ORF class, with uncertain function. The CDR3 runs to 15 residues. With 8 bases removed from V and 0 bases from J, the gap between germline ends came to 14 bases. CDR3 sequence (DNA): TGTGCCAGTCCTCGTGGGCTTTCGAACACCGGGGAGCTGTTTTTT. Protein: CASPRGLSNTGELFF.

A note on this clone: The junction does not match germline at one end; this may be a read error. The chain carries TRBV7-2 and TRBJ2-5; maybe TRBD1 (6 bases). The CDR3 is 12 residues long. Germline V CDR1 and CDR2: SGHTA, FQGNSA. CDR3 in amino acids: CASNKPGTSFNF. The DNA of the CDR3 is TGTGCCAGCAACAAGCCCGGGACAAGCTTCAACTTC.

The chain joins TRBV6-5 to TRBJ1-1; no definite D call. The CDR3 is 14 residues long. Trimming cost V 6 bases and J 4 bases, with 15 bases left between them. Germline lookup yields CDR1 MNHEY and CDR2 SVGAGI. CDR3 nucleotides: TGTGCCAGCAGGGCCAACCGGGCGTCCACTGAAGCTTTCTTT. This codes for CASRANRASTEAFF.

The rearrangement uses TRBV25-1 and TRBJ2-1, with D possibly being TRBD2 (5 bases). V was trimmed by 5 bases and J by 0 bases, leaving 11 bases between them. The germline CDR1 and CDR2 sequences are MGHDK and SYGVNS. The length of the CDR3 is 15 residues. CDR3 residues: CASSQRTSSYNEQFF. CDR3 bases: TGTGCCAGCAGTCAGCGGACGAGCTCCTACAATGAGCAGTTCTTC.

The sample holds one count of this clone. This chain connects TRBV18 to TRBJ2-2; 9 positions match TRBD1. Unmatched junction bases numbered 7, after V lost 5 bases and J lost 3 bases. There are 16 residues in the CDR3. Germline lookup yields CDR1 KGHSH and CDR2 LQKENI. The chain's CDR3 is CASSVTGGSDTGELFF. For the CDR3, the DNA is TGTGCCAGCTCAGTAACAGGGGGCTCGGACACCGGGGAGCTGTTTTTT.

V gene TRBV11-3 combines with J gene TRBJ2-2; D remains unclear. CDR1 is SGHNT, CDR2 YENEEA, per germline. The CDR3 extends over 13 amino acids. V shed 1 base and J shed 6 bases, with 6 bases lying between them. In DNA form, the CDR3 reads TGTGCCAGCAGCTTAGGGACCCCCGGGGAGCTGTTTTTT. Translating it yields CASSLGTPGELFF.

The rearrangement links TRBV19 to TRBJ1-1; 7 bases line up with TRBD1. The CDR3 is made up of 17 amino acids. J lost 0 bases, V lost 2 bases, and 9 bases had no gene match. CDR1 and CDR2 (germline): LNHDA, SQIVND (reference sequence). The CDR3 loop reads CASSIIQGYKMNTEAFF. CDR3 bases: TGTGCCAGTAGTATAATACAGGGGTACAAGATGAACACTGAAGCTTTCTTT. Using reference TRBV19 and TRBJ1-1 for the parts outside the CDR3, the full variable domain is DGGITQSPKYLFRKEGQNVTLSCEQNLNHDAMYWYRQDPGQGLRLIYYSQIVNDFQKGDIAEGYSVSREKKESFPLTVTSAQKNPTAFYLCASSIIQGYKMNTEAFFGQGTRLTVV.